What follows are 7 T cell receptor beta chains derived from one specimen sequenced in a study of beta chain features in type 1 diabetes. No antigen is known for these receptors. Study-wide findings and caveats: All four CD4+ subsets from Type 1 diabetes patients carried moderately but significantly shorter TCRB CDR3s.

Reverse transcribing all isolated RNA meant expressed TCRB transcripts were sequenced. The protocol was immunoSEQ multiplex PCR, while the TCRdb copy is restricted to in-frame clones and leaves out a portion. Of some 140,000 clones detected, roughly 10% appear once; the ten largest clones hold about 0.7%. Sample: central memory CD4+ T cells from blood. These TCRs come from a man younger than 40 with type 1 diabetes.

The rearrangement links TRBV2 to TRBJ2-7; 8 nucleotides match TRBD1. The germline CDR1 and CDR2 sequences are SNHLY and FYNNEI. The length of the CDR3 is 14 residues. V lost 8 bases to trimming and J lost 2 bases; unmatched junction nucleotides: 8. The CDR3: CASHSGTGPYEQYF. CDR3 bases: TGTGCCAGCCATTCAGGGACAGGACCCTACGAGCAGTACTTC.

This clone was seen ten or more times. In DNA, the CDR3 is TGTGCCAGCAGCCCGCGACAGGGCCGAGGCTACACCTTC. Amino acid sequence: CASSPRQGRGYTF. The chain couples TRBV7-9 to TRBJ1-2, with 7 nucleotides matching TRBD1. The germline V gene has CDR1 SEHNR and CDR2 FQNEAQ (reference sequence). This CDR3 contains 13 residues. V gave up 5 bases and J gave up 8 bases; unmatched junction bases: 8.

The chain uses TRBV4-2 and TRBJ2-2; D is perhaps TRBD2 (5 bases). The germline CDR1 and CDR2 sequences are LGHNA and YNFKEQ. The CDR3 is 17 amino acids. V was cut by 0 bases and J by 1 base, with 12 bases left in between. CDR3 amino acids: CASSQDLGDKNTGELFF. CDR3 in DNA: TGTGCCAGCAGCCAAGATTTGGGAGACAAGAACACCGGGGAGCTGTTTTTT.

The CDR3 sequence: CASSKDTTGNTIYF. The CDR3 DNA is TGTGCCAGCAGCAAGGACACGACTGGAAACACCATATATTTT. This sequence joins TRBV9 and TRBJ1-3; TRBD1 is a possible D gene (5 bases). The V gene's germline CDR1 is SGDLS and CDR2 YYNGEE. This CDR3 comprises 14 residues. The ends were cut back, 4 bases at V and 2 bases at J, with 10 bases in the middle.

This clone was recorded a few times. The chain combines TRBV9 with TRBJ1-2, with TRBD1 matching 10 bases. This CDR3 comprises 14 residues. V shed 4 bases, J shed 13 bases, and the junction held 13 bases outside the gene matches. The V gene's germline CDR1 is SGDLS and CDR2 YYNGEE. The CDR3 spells CASSPRRTGGESTF. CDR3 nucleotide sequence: TGTGCCAGCAGCCCCCGCCGGACAGGGGGGGAGAGCACCTTC.

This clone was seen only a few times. This CDR3 is CASSLSSDQPQHF. CDR3 bases: TGTGCCAGCAGCTTATCGTCCGATCAGCCCCAGCATTTT. V usage is TRBV11-3 and J usage is TRBJ1-5; unclear D gene. The V end was cut by 2 bases, the J end by 5 bases, with 7 bases between. The CDR3 has 13 amino acids. The germline V gene has CDR1 SGHNT and CDR2 YENEEA.

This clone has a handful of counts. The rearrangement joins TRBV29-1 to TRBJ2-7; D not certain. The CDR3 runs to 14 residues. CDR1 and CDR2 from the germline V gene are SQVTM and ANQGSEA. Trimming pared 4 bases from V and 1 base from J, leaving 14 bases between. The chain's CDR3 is CSVGFQAQSYEQYF. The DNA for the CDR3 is TGCAGCGTTGGTTTTCAGGCGCAGTCCTACGAGCAGTACTTC.